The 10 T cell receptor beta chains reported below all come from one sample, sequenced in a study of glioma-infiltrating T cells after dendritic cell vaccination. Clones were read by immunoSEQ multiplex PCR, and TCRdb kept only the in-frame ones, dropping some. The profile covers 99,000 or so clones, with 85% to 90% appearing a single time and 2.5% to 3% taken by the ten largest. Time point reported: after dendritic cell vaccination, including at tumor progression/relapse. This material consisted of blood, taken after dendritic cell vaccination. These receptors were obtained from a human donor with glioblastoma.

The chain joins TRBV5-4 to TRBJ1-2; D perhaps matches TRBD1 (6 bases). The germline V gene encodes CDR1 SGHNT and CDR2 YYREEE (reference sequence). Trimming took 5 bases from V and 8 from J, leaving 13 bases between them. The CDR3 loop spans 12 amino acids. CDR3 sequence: CASSFTGYGYTF. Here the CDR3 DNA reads TGTGCCAGCAGTTTTACAGGGTACGGCTACACCTTC.

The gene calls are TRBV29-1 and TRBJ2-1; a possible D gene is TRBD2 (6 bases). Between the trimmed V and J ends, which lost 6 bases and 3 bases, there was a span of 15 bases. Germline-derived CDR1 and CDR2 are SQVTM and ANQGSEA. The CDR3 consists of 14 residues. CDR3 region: CSVAAAGLYNEQFF. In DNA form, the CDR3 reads TGCAGCGTCGCCGCCGCGGGGCTCTACAATGAGCAGTTCTTC.

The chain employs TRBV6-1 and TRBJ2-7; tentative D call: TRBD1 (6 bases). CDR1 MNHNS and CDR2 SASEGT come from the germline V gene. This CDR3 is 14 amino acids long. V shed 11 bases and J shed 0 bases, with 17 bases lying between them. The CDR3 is CARHRDTNSYEQYF. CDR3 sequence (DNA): TGTGCCCGCCACCGGGACACCAACTCCTACGAGCAGTACTTC.

This CDR3 is CAISVGTENNQPQHF. In DNA form, the CDR3 reads TGTGCCATCAGTGTAGGGACAGAGAACAATCAGCCCCAGCATTTT. The J gene is TRBJ1-5, the V gene TRBV10-3, with TRBD1 matching over 7 bases. Germline V gives CDR1 ENHRY, CDR2 SYGVKD. The V and J ends lost 4 bases and 3 bases, in that order; junction bases with no gene match: 6. CDR3 length: 15 residues.

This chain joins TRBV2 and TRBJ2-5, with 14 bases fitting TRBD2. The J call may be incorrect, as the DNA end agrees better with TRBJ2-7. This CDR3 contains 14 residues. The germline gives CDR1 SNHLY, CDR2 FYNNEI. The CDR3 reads CASSEGLAGDEQYF. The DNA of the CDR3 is TGTGCCAGCAGTGAGGGACTAGCGGGGGACGAGCAGTACTTC.

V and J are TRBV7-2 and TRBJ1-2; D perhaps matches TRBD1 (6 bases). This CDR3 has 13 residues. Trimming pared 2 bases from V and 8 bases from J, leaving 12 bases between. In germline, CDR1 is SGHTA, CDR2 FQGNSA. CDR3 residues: CASSLLTGLGYTF. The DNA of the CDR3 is TGTGCCAGCAGCTTATTGACAGGCCTCGGCTACACCTTC.

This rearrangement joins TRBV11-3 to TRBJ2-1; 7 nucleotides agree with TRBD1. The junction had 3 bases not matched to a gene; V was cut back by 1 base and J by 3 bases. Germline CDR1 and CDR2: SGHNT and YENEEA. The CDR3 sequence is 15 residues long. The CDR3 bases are TGTGCCAGCAGCTTAGTTCGGGACAGCTACAATGAGCAGTTCTTC. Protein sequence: CASSLVRDSYNEQFF.

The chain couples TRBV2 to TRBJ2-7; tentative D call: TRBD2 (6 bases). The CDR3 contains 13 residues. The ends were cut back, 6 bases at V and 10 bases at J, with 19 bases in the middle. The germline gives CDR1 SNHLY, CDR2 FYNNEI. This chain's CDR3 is CASRGRDSPDQYF. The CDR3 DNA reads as TGTGCCAGCAGGGGACGGGACTCCCCCGATCAGTACTTC.

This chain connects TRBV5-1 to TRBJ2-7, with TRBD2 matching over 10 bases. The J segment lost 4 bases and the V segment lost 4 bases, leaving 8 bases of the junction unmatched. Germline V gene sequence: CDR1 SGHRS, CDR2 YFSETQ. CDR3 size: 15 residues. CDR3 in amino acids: CASSHTAGGPYEQYF. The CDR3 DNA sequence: TGCGCCAGCAGCCATACAGCGGGAGGGCCGTACGAGCAGTACTTC. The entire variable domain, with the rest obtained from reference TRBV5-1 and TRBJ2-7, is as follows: KAGVTQTPRYLIKTRGQQVTLSCSPISGHRSVSWYQQTPGQGLQFLFEYFSETQRNKGNFPGRFSGRQFSNSRSEMNVSTLELGDSALYLCASSHTAGGPYEQYFGPGTRLTVT.

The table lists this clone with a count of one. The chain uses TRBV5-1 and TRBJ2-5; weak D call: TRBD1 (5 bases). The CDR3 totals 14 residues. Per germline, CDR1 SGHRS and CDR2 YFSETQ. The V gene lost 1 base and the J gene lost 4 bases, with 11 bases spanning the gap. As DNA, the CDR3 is TGCGCCAGCAGCTTGAAAGGGCAGGGAGAGACCCAGTACTTC. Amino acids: CASSLKGQGETQYF.